The entry that follows covers one T cell receptor beta chain sequence. This entry belongs to a study of cytomegalovirus exposure and HLA in healthy donors. The PCR was carried out with 60 Vbeta primers and 13 Jbeta primers. Method: immunoSEQ multiplex PCR; TCRdb's copy keeps in-frame clones and lacks some. Of more than 150,000 clones detected, roughly nine tenths appear once; the ten largest clones hold around 0.21%. The sequence derives from a girl younger than two in good health and CMV-seronegative. The sample taken for sequencing was PBMCs.

The CDR3 bases are TGTGCCAGCAGCACTTCCTACGAGCAGTACTTC. It translates to CASSTSYEQYF. This sequence joins TRBV7-9 and TRBJ2-7, with D uncertain. Per germline, CDR1 SEHNR and CDR2 FQNEAQ (reference sequence). The germline V and J ends were trimmed by 5 bases and 1 base, with 3 bases remaining between them. The CDR3 is 11 amino acids.